Listed below are T cell receptor beta chains from one sample, sequenced in a study of Ad26.COV2.S vaccination and SARS-CoV-2 variants. Some clones are missing from TCRdb's copy, which holds only in-frame ones; the method was immunoSEQ multiplex PCR. The sample holds approximately 280,000 clones; about 90% are singletons and the top ten take around 3%. The starting material was peripheral blood, obtained in a trial of Ad26.COV2.S vaccine versus placebo. These receptors all stem from a person aged 18-60 years who received the Ad26.COV2.S COVID-19 vaccine or a placebo. Both conserved end residues are part of each CDR3. D genes are given only for firm matches. Size tells how often a clone was seen (once, few, many) or the class of an expanded clone, and some rows leave it out.

size: -
D: -
V: TRBV7-2
J: TRBJ1-1
CDR3: CASSSYRDSEAFF
DNA: TGTGCCAGCAGCTCCTACAGGGATAGTGAAGCTTTCTTT

size: -
D: -
V: TRBV5-1
J: TRBJ1-1
CDR3: CASSPLGGGLNTEAFF
DNA: TGCGCCAGCAGCCCCCTCGGTGGGGGATTGAACACTGAAGCTTTCTTT

size: -
D: TRBD1
V: TRBV4-1
J: TRBJ1-1
CDR3: CASSLLQGTEAFF
DNA: TGCGCCAGCAGCCTTCTACAGGGGACTGAAGCTTTCTTT

size: -
D: -
V: TRBV7-9
J: TRBJ1-2
CDR3: CASSGGPDGYTF
DNA: TGTGCCAGCAGCGGGGGGCCGGATGGCTACACCTTC

size: once
D: -
V: TRBV7-2
J: TRBJ1-1
CDR3: CANPPDPGTEAFF
DNA: TGTGCCAACCCACCGGACCCCGGGACTGAAGCTTTCTTT

size: -
D: -
V: TRBV5-1
J: TRBJ2-6
CDR3: CASSLTTGNSGANVLTF
DNA: TGCGCCAGCAGCTTGACCACAGGGAACTCTGGGGCCAACGTCCTGACTTTC

size: -
D: -
V: TRBV20-1
J: TRBJ2-7
CDR3: CSASGDYEQYF
DNA: TGCAGTGCTAGCGGGGACTACGAGCAGTACTTC

size: -
D: -
V: TRBV6-5
J: TRBJ2-3
CDR3: CAARVEETDTQYF
DNA: TGTGCCGCACGGGTAGAAGAGACAGATACGCAGTATTTT

size: -
D: -
V: TRBV11-2
J: TRBJ2-2
CDR3: CASSATMLGTGELFF
DNA: TGTGCCAGCAGCGCGACAATGCTGGGCACCGGGGAGCTGTTTTTT

size: -
D: -
V: TRBV5-6
J: TRBJ1-2
CDR3: CASTRGAPSNYGYTF
DNA: TGTGCCAGCACCCGGGGTGCCCCTAGTAACTATGGCTACACCTTC

size: once
D: TRBD1
V: TRBV9
J: TRBJ2-1
CDR3: CASSGGSGQGTYNEQFF
DNA: TGTGCCAGCAGCGGGGGTTCGGGACAGGGCACCTACAATGAGCAGTTCTTC

size: -
D: -
V: TRBV27
J: TRBJ1-2
CDR3: CASSRQRPDYGYTF
DNA: TGTGCCAGCAGTCGACAGAGACCAGACTATGGCTACACCTTC

size: once
D: TRBD1
V: TRBV6-5
J: TRBJ2-1
CDR3: CASTRATGAYNEQFF
DNA: TGTGCCAGCACCCGCGCGACAGGGGCCTACAATGAGCAGTTCTTC

size: -
D: TRBD1
V: TRBV6-2/TRBV6-3
J: TRBJ2-7
CDR3: CASSYITGGNSPYSYEQYF
DNA: TGTGCCAGCAGTTACATAACAGGGGGAAACTCACCCTACTCCTACGAGCAGTACTTC

size: -
D: -
V: TRBV27
J: TRBJ1-2
CDR3: CASSADRSGTSEVGYGYTF
DNA: TGTGCCAGCAGTGCTGATCGCTCCGGGACTTCGGAAGTAGGCTATGGCTACACCTTC

size: once
D: -
V: TRBV2
J: TRBJ1-3
CDR3: CASSEQGGGNTIYF
DNA: TGTGCCAGCAGTGAACAAGGAGGGGGGAACACCATATATTTT